The TCR beta chain described here comes from a study of blood T cell repertoires in COVID-19. Overall study: Acute-phase and convalescent COVID-19 samples originated in the United States, Italy and Spain.

Patients at the Seattle site were enrolled during active infection and followed longitudinally. Original processing notes: For nucleated cells, counts were estimated from reference gene primer amplification. Assay used: immunoSEQ multiplex PCR; TCRdb lists only in-frame clones, some missing. V, J and clone size are those of that table, while D and trimming were read from the DNA. The sample has 200,000 or so clones, roughly 81% seen once. Trimming took off 4 bases at V and 2 bases at J, with 6 bases between the two ends. Germline CDR1 reads SNHLY; CDR2 reads FYNNEI. The CDR3 runs 13 residues. The TCR originated in a woman aged 80 or older with COVID-19, enrolled during active disease. Sample: peripheral blood. This chain connects TRBV2 to TRBJ2-1; no clear D. CDR3 nucleotide sequence: TGTGCCAGCAGTGCGTGGCCCTACAATGAGCAGTTCTTC. This codes for CASSAWPYNEQFF.